This TCR beta chain was identified during a study of blood T cell repertoires in COVID-19 (dated by TCRdb to 2019 to 2021). Background for the entire study: Collaborator samples came from the United States, Italy and Spain and covered acute and convalescent phases of COVID-19. The material from the prospective study consisted of cDNA or gDNA derived from T cells, B-cell-depleted T cells, or PBMCs. The dataset comprised deeply sampled blood TCRbeta repertoires from subjects exposed to, actively infected with, or recovered from COVID-19. The repertoires were made available in a free public database intended to serve as a resource for research on the immune response to SARS-CoV-2. The samples were drawn from the first 160 participants of the ongoing ImmuneRACE study and from 950 to 1,500 subjects provided by 6 global collaborators. The sample metadata nearly always contained a de-identified subject ID, COVID-19 status, age in years and sex. HLA class I and class II types, where available, came from metadata supplied by the sample provider rather than from assay-based typing.

The CDR3 holds 15 amino acids from the cysteine to the phenylalanine. Of all the DNA, just the CDR3 is kept, 45 bases in frame from base 1. Taken from the germline V gene (reference sequence), the CDR1 and CDR2 loops are LNHDA and SQIVND. Trimming at the junction amounts to 5 bases on V and 2 bases on J, and the germline ends lie 16 bases apart. TCRbeta CDR3 regions were amplified from genomic DNA by means of the immunoSEQ Assay, a bias-controlled multiplex PCR. In the source study's methods: The number of nucleated cells in each sample was estimated from the amplification of reference gene primers within the assay. To quantify the absolute abundance of each unique TCRbeta CDR3 rearrangement, sequence reads were collapsed and filtered. For each sample, productive Simpson clonality was calculated by taking the square root of Simpson's diversity index across productive rearrangements. Held by TCRdb, this immuneACCESS table contains in-frame sequences only and omits some clones. Under half of the omission traces to an unresolved V gene where checked; the cause of the rest is unknown. V, J and clone size reflect that table, while D and trimming were determined from the DNA. The sample table contains 300,000 to 400,000 clones; only one count was recorded for 88% of them. The ten largest make up roughly 1.2% of the sample.

This clone was seen only a few times. Its antigen is unknown. No quality values exist for individual bases; no much larger clone is one base distant. Participants in the prospective study were aged 18 to 89 years, lived in more than 20 United States geographic areas, and enrolled through a virtual design. In the prospective study, cohorts were assigned on the basis of participant-reported clinical history obtained from a screening survey and a study questionnaire. ImmuneRACE Cohort 3 recovered participants were defined by two consecutive negative NP/OP PCR tests, healthcare professional clearance, or symptom resolution. Mobile phlebotomists in the prospective study collected whole blood, serum and a nasopharyngeal or oropharyngeal swab from every participant. Additional blood draws and questionnaires over an approximately 2-month period could optionally be provided by prospective study participants. Blood samples from the prospective study were shipped frozen or at room temperature prior to DNA extraction.

What the study reported, not specific to this receptor: The amount of clinical and demographic metadata varied by source and participant and was provided uncurated.

The origin of this receptor is a woman younger than 35 who had recovered from COVID-19. The rearrangement joined TRBV19 to TRBJ2-7; perhaps TRBD1 is the D gene, with 7 bases matching. Material: PBMCs or T cells enriched from blood (not recorded which). The bases are TGTGCCAGTAGTGTCGCGCGGGACAGTACCTACGAGCAGTACTTC. It translates to CASSVARDSTYEQYF. Supplemented by the reference TRBV19 and TRBJ2-7 proteins around the CDR3, the complete variable domain is DGGITQSPKYLFRKEGQNVTLSCEQNLNHDAMYWYRQDPGQGLRLIYYSQIVNDFQKGDIAEGYSVSREKKESFPLTVTSAQKNPTAFYLCASSVARDSTYEQYFGPGTRLTVT.